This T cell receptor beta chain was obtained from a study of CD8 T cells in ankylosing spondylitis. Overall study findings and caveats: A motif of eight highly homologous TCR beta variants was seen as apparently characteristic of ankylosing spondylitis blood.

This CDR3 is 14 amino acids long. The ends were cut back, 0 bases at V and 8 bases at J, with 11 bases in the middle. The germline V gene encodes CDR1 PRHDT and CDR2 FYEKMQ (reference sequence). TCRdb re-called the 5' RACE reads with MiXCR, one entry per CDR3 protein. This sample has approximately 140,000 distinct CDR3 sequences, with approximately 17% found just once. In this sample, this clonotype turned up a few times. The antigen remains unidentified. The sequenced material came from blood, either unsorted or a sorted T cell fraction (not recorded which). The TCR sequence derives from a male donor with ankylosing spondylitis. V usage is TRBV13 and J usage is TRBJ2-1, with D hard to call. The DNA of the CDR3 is TGTGCCAGCAGCTTAGGTGGACGCCACGATGAGCAGTTCTTC. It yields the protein CASSLGGRHDEQFF. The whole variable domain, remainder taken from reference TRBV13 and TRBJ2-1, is AAGVIQSPRHLIKEKRETATLKCYPIPRHDTVYWYQQGPGQDPQFLISFYEKMQSDKGSIPDRFSAQQFSDYHSELNMSSLELGDSALYFCASSLGGRHDEQFFGPGTRLTVL.